Listed below are T cell receptor beta chains from one sample, sequenced in a study of cytomegalovirus exposure and HLA in healthy donors. The table came from immunoSEQ multiplex PCR; TCRdb's copy has only in-frame clones and leaves some out. The data contain 300,000 to 450,000 clones, 86% of them seen just once; the ten biggest clones take up roughly 0.82%. What was sequenced was PBMCs. The receptor set was obtained from a woman under 30 in good health and CMV-seronegative. Both conserved end residues are part of each CDR3. Fields, in order: J gene, D gene, V gene, clone size, CDR3 protein, CDR3 DNA. The D gene is left open where the match is weak. Rows give clone size only sometimes, using once, few, many, or a class for an expanded clone.

j_gene: TRBJ1-1
d_gene: NA
v_gene: TRBV30
abundance: few
CDR3aa: CAWSVLGQNTEAFF
CDR3nt: TGTGCCTGGAGTGTACTGGGACAGAACACTGAAGCTTTCTTT

j_gene: TRBJ2-3
d_gene: TRBD2
v_gene: TRBV2
abundance: NA
CDR3aa: CASRALAGFDTQYF
CDR3nt: TGTGCCAGCAGAGCACTAGCGGGGTTCGATACGCAGTATTTT

j_gene: TRBJ1-4
d_gene: TRBD1
v_gene: TRBV4-1
abundance: NA
CDR3aa: CASRSTGGQTNEKLFF
CDR3nt: TGCGCCAGCCGATCGACAGGGGGCCAAACTAATGAAAAACTGTTTTTT

j_gene: TRBJ2-7
d_gene: NA
v_gene: TRBV4-1
abundance: once
CDR3aa: CASSPTPRDSYEQYF
CDR3nt: TGCGCCAGCAGCCCCACCCCTCGGGATTCCTACGAGCAGTACTTC

j_gene: TRBJ2-5
d_gene: TRBD2
v_gene: TRBV7-8
abundance: NA
CDR3aa: CASSPVVLAGGYQETQYF
CDR3nt: TGTGCCAGCAGCCCAGTGGTGCTAGCGGGGGGGTACCAAGAGACCCAGTACTTC

j_gene: TRBJ1-2
d_gene: NA
v_gene: TRBV6-1
abundance: NA
CDR3aa: CASSAAPGGSYGYTF
CDR3nt: TGTGCCAGCAGTGCCGCCCCGGGAGGATCCTATGGCTACACCTTC

j_gene: TRBJ1-2
d_gene: NA
v_gene: TRBV7-9
abundance: NA
CDR3aa: CASSLASGLYGYTF
CDR3nt: TGTGCCAGCAGCTTAGCGAGCGGGCTCTATGGCTACACCTTC

j_gene: TRBJ2-7
d_gene: TRBD1
v_gene: TRBV30
abundance: NA
CDR3aa: CAGGQASYEQYF
CDR3nt: TGTGCAGGCGGACAGGCGTCCTACGAGCAGTACTTC

j_gene: TRBJ1-1
d_gene: NA
v_gene: TRBV2
abundance: NA
CDR3aa: CASSEVSSVNTEAFF
CDR3nt: TGTGCCAGCAGTGAAGTGAGTTCCGTAAACACTGAAGCTTTCTTT

j_gene: TRBJ2-5
d_gene: TRBD2
v_gene: TRBV9
abundance: NA
CDR3aa: CASSVGVAGSQETQYF
CDR3nt: TGTGCCAGCAGCGTAGGAGTAGCGGGTTCCCAAGAGACCCAGTACTTC

j_gene: TRBJ2-7
d_gene: TRBD2
v_gene: TRBV2
abundance: NA
CDR3aa: CASGERGGTYEQYF
CDR3nt: TGTGCCAGCGGGGAGCGGGGGGGAACCTACGAGCAGTACTTC

j_gene: TRBJ2-7
d_gene: NA
v_gene: TRBV29-1
abundance: NA
CDR3aa: CSVDGQLGEQYF
CDR3nt: TGCAGCGTAGATGGACAGTTGGGAGAGCAGTACTTC

j_gene: TRBJ1-2
d_gene: TRBD1
v_gene: TRBV27
abundance: once
CDR3aa: CASSDRAATYGYTF
CDR3nt: TGTGCCAGCAGTGACAGGGCCGCCACCTATGGCTACACCTTC

j_gene: TRBJ2-1
d_gene: TRBD2
v_gene: TRBV5-1
abundance: NA
CDR3aa: CASSSTSSGGLYYNEQFF
CDR3nt: TGCGCCAGCAGCTCCACTTCTAGCGGGGGGCTCTACTACAATGAGCAGTTCTTC

j_gene: TRBJ2-1
d_gene: TRBD2
v_gene: TRBV7-3
abundance: NA
CDR3aa: CASSPPGAGGSEEQFF
CDR3nt: TGTGCCAGCAGCCCCCCGGGTGCGGGAGGGTCGGAGGAGCAGTTCTTC

j_gene: TRBJ2-1
d_gene: TRBD1
v_gene: TRBV5-1
abundance: NA
CDR3aa: CASTPRQGSNEQFF
CDR3nt: TGCGCCAGCACCCCAAGACAGGGCAGCAATGAGCAGTTCTTC

j_gene: TRBJ2-1
d_gene: NA
v_gene: TRBV30
abundance: NA
CDR3aa: CAWSSYREGEQFF
CDR3nt: TGTGCCTGGAGTTCTTACAGGGAAGGTGAGCAGTTCTTC

j_gene: TRBJ1-6
d_gene: NA
v_gene: TRBV25-1
abundance: NA
CDR3aa: CASSQGYNSPLHF
CDR3nt: TGTGCCAGCAGTCAGGGGTATAATTCACCCCTCCACTTT

j_gene: TRBJ2-1
d_gene: NA
v_gene: TRBV27
abundance: NA
CDR3aa: CASSFTDGNEQFF
CDR3nt: TGTGCCAGCAGTTTCACCGACGGGAATGAGCAGTTCTTC

j_gene: TRBJ2-3
d_gene: TRBD2
v_gene: TRBV19
abundance: NA
CDR3aa: CASSKAAGEGADTQYF
CDR3nt: TGTGCCAGTAGTAAGGCGGCGGGAGAAGGGGCAGATACGCAGTATTTT

j_gene: TRBJ2-5
d_gene: NA
v_gene: TRBV14
abundance: NA
CDR3aa: CASSQQRGRVETQYF
CDR3nt: TGTGCCAGCAGCCAACAACGTGGGAGAGTGGAGACCCAGTACTTC

j_gene: TRBJ1-4
d_gene: TRBD1
v_gene: TRBV5-1
abundance: NA
CDR3aa: CASSHGDRGNEKLFF
CDR3nt: TGCGCCAGCAGCCATGGGGACAGGGGGAATGAAAAACTGTTTTTT

j_gene: TRBJ1-2
d_gene: NA
v_gene: TRBV23-1
abundance: NA
CDR3aa: CASSQQAYEYGYTF
CDR3nt: TGCGCCAGCAGTCAACAGGCCTATGAGTATGGCTACACCTTC

j_gene: TRBJ2-6
d_gene: NA
v_gene: TRBV25-1
abundance: NA
CDR3aa: CASSDPGPSGANVLTF
CDR3nt: TGTGCCAGCAGTGATCCAGGGCCATCTGGGGCCAACGTCCTGACTTTC

j_gene: TRBJ1-5
d_gene: NA
v_gene: TRBV19
abundance: NA
CDR3aa: CASTPRGGNQPQHF
CDR3nt: TGTGCCAGTACCCCCAGGGGAGGGAATCAGCCCCAGCATTTT

j_gene: TRBJ2-7
d_gene: NA
v_gene: TRBV4-1
abundance: NA
CDR3aa: CASRQLSGSYEQYF
CDR3nt: TGCGCCAGCAGACAATTGTCAGGATCCTACGAGCAGTACTTC

j_gene: TRBJ2-7
d_gene: NA
v_gene: TRBV23-1
abundance: NA
CDR3aa: CASSQSGRETPYEQYF
CDR3nt: TGCGCCAGCAGTCAATCCGGTAGGGAGACTCCCTACGAGCAGTACTTC

j_gene: TRBJ2-6
d_gene: NA
v_gene: TRBV30
abundance: few
CDR3aa: CAGSTGLTSGANVLTF
CDR3nt: TGTGCCGGGAGCACAGGACTAACCTCTGGGGCCAACGTCCTGACTTTC

j_gene: TRBJ2-6
d_gene: TRBD1
v_gene: TRBV5-4
abundance: NA
CDR3aa: CASSLSGQGYGANVLTF
CDR3nt: TGTGCCAGCAGCTTGTCGGGACAGGGATATGGGGCCAACGTCCTGACTTTC

j_gene: TRBJ2-7
d_gene: NA
v_gene: TRBV7-2
abundance: NA
CDR3aa: CASSSERGREQYF
CDR3nt: TGTGCCAGCAGCTCAGAGCGTGGTAGGGAGCAGTACTTC

j_gene: TRBJ1-5
d_gene: NA
v_gene: TRBV29-1
abundance: many
CDR3aa: CSVILPGNQPQHF
CDR3nt: TGCAGCGTCATTCTCCCGGGCAATCAGCCCCAGCATTTT

j_gene: TRBJ2-3
d_gene: NA
v_gene: TRBV9
abundance: NA
CDR3aa: CASSVAGISTDTQYF
CDR3nt: TGTGCCAGCAGCGTAGCGGGGATTAGCACAGATACGCAGTATTTT

j_gene: TRBJ2-3
d_gene: NA
v_gene: TRBV7-3
abundance: NA
CDR3aa: CASSLSPTDTQYF
CDR3nt: TGTGCCAGCAGCTTGAGCCCCACAGATACGCAGTATTTT

j_gene: TRBJ1-2
d_gene: NA
v_gene: TRBV13
abundance: NA
CDR3aa: CASSWGTGRDGYTF
CDR3nt: TGTGCCAGCAGCTGGGGGACGGGGAGGGATGGCTACACCTTC

j_gene: TRBJ1-1
d_gene: NA
v_gene: TRBV30
abundance: NA
CDR3aa: CAWSLGQGLAEAFF
CDR3nt: TGTGCCTGGAGTCTCGGGCAGGGGCTAGCTGAAGCTTTCTTT

j_gene: TRBJ1-1
d_gene: NA
v_gene: TRBV5-8
abundance: NA
CDR3aa: CASSGEQGINTEAFF
CDR3nt: TGTGCCAGCAGCGGCGAACAGGGAATTAACACTGAAGCTTTCTTT

j_gene: TRBJ1-1
d_gene: NA
v_gene: TRBV5-8
abundance: once
CDR3aa: CASKGGAYTEAFF
CDR3nt: TGTGCCAGTAAAGGTGGGGCTTACACTGAAGCTTTCTTT

j_gene: TRBJ2-2
d_gene: TRBD2
v_gene: TRBV6-5
abundance: NA
CDR3aa: CASSSSGRAPGELFF
CDR3nt: TGTGCCAGCAGTTCTAGCGGGAGGGCCCCCGGGGAGCTGTTTTTT

j_gene: TRBJ1-5
d_gene: NA
v_gene: TRBV28
abundance: few
CDR3aa: CASHSGGQPQHF
CDR3nt: TGTGCCAGCCACTCTGGAGGTCAGCCCCAGCATTTT

j_gene: TRBJ2-1
d_gene: TRBD2
v_gene: TRBV15
abundance: NA
CDR3aa: CATSRDPASGYDEQFF
CDR3nt: TGTGCCACCAGCAGAGATCCGGCTAGCGGCTACGATGAGCAGTTCTTC

j_gene: TRBJ2-3
d_gene: NA
v_gene: TRBV5-1
abundance: NA
CDR3aa: CASRRSGPYTDTQYF
CDR3nt: TGCGCCAGCAGACGGAGCGGCCCATACACAGATACGCAGTATTTT

j_gene: TRBJ2-7
d_gene: NA
v_gene: TRBV30
abundance: NA
CDR3aa: CAWSVTDSYEQYF
CDR3nt: TGTGCCTGGAGTGTGACAGACTCCTACGAGCAGTACTTC

j_gene: TRBJ1-1
d_gene: NA
v_gene: TRBV18
abundance: NA
CDR3aa: CASSPQSGRVEAFF
CDR3nt: TGTGCCAGCTCACCACAGTCGGGGAGGGTGGAAGCTTTCTTT

j_gene: TRBJ2-7
d_gene: TRBD1
v_gene: TRBV28
abundance: NA
CDR3aa: CASSLGTGGYEQYF
CDR3nt: TGTGCCAGCAGTTTGGGGACAGGGGGGTACGAGCAGTACTTC

j_gene: TRBJ2-7
d_gene: TRBD1
v_gene: TRBV10-3
abundance: NA
CDR3aa: CAISESARMGTGGPQNYEQYF
CDR3nt: TGTGCCATCAGTGAGTCGGCAAGGATGGGGACAGGGGGCCCTCAGAACTACGAGCAGTACTTC

j_gene: TRBJ2-3
d_gene: NA
v_gene: TRBV28
abundance: NA
CDR3aa: CASSFGQRIADTQYF
CDR3nt: TGTGCCAGCAGTTTCGGACAGCGGATTGCAGATACGCAGTATTTT

j_gene: TRBJ1-2
d_gene: TRBD1
v_gene: TRBV7-8
abundance: NA
CDR3aa: CASSLVQGANYGYTF
CDR3nt: TGTGCCAGCAGCTTAGTACAGGGGGCGAACTATGGCTACACCTTC

j_gene: TRBJ1-1
d_gene: NA
v_gene: TRBV30
abundance: NA
CDR3aa: CAWSGSGGSVGKAFF
CDR3nt: TGTGCCTGGAGTGGGTCCGGGGGATCGGTCGGAAAAGCTTTCTTT

j_gene: TRBJ2-1
d_gene: TRBD2
v_gene: TRBV9
abundance: NA
CDR3aa: CASTPRTGLAGANEQFF
CDR3nt: TGTGCCAGCACCCCCCGGACCGGACTAGCGGGAGCCAATGAGCAGTTCTTC

j_gene: TRBJ2-5
d_gene: TRBD2
v_gene: TRBV5-6
abundance: NA
CDR3aa: CASSLTSGGPPHETQYF
CDR3nt: TGTGCCAGCAGCTTGACTAGCGGAGGCCCCCCACACGAGACCCAGTACTTC

j_gene: TRBJ2-1
d_gene: TRBD2
v_gene: TRBV29-1
abundance: once
CDR3aa: CSTGTSGGAGQFF
CDR3nt: TGCAGCACCGGGACTAGCGGGGGGGCCGGACAGTTCTTC

j_gene: TRBJ2-5
d_gene: NA
v_gene: TRBV11-2
abundance: few
CDR3aa: CASSHRGVQETQYF
CDR3nt: TGTGCCAGCAGCCACCGGGGAGTCCAAGAGACCCAGTACTTC

j_gene: TRBJ2-7
d_gene: NA
v_gene: TRBV2
abundance: NA
CDR3aa: CASRTETGHYEQYF
CDR3nt: TGTGCCAGCAGGACCGAGACAGGCCACTACGAGCAGTACTTC

j_gene: TRBJ1-2
d_gene: NA
v_gene: TRBV10-3
abundance: NA
CDR3aa: CAISDPTLRQGSGYTF
CDR3nt: TGTGCCATCAGTGACCCCACCCTGAGGCAGGGGAGTGGCTACACCTTC

j_gene: TRBJ2-7
d_gene: NA
v_gene: TRBV19
abundance: NA
CDR3aa: CASSQQGSYEQYF
CDR3nt: TGTGCCAGTAGTCAACAGGGTTCCTACGAGCAGTACTTC

j_gene: TRBJ2-7
d_gene: TRBD1
v_gene: TRBV28
abundance: NA
CDR3aa: CASSFGTGSSYEQYF
CDR3nt: TGTGCCAGCAGTTTTGGGACAGGGAGCTCCTACGAGCAGTACTTC

j_gene: TRBJ2-7
d_gene: NA
v_gene: TRBV5-1
abundance: NA
CDR3aa: CASSLTGPLSSYEQYF
CDR3nt: TGCGCCAGCAGCTTGACAGGGCCGCTATCCTCCTACGAGCAGTACTTC

j_gene: TRBJ2-7
d_gene: NA
v_gene: TRBV21-1
abundance: NA
CDR3aa: CASWNLGGSYEQYF
CDR3nt: TGTGCCAGCTGGAACTTAGGGGGCTCCTACGAGCAGTACTTC

j_gene: TRBJ2-1
d_gene: TRBD2
v_gene: TRBV30
abundance: NA
CDR3aa: CAWGLAGAGNEQFF
CDR3nt: TGTGCCTGGGGACTAGCGGGAGCAGGAAATGAGCAGTTCTTC